Below are 7 T cell receptor beta chains sequenced from a single sample in a study of blood T cells in healthy people across ages. A J-beta primer mix and a sample-barcoded 5' primer were used in a second PCR of about 7 to 12 cycles. TCRdb recomputed calls from the 5' RACE reads with MiXCR, one row per CDR3 protein. The repertoire holds about 750,000 distinct CDR3 sequences, with about 48% as singletons. The source material was blood. The source is a man older than 75 in good health.

This sequence joins TRBV13 and TRBJ2-7; 8 bases match TRBD1. The ends lost 5 bases at V and 1 base at J; junction bases unmatched: 7. This CDR3 comprises 15 residues. CDR1 PRHDT and CDR2 FYEKMQ come from the germline V gene (reference sequence). CDR3 in DNA: TGTGCCAGCAGCCCCAGGGGGACAGGTTCCTACGAGCAGTACTTC. Protein: CASSPRGTGSYEQYF.

This sequence joins TRBV7-2 and TRBJ1-2, with 10 positions matching TRBD1. CDR1 and CDR2 (germline): SGHTA, FQGNSA. Trimming at V came to 5 bases and at J to 2 bases, leaving 17 bases not matched to a gene. The CDR3 consists of 19 residues. The CDR3 region is CASSAGARTGGPLNYGYTF. Here the CDR3 DNA reads TGTGCCAGCAGCGCAGGCGCCAGGACAGGGGGACCTTTAAACTATGGCTACACCTTC.

In DNA, the CDR3 is TGTGCCACCAGTGATCCGGGAACACGGGGGACAGATACGCAGTATTTT. Encoded protein: CATSDPGTRGTDTQYF. The chain has TRBV24-1 and TRBJ2-3; D might be TRBD2 (6 bases). V gave up 3 bases and J gave up 3 bases, with 15 bases separating them. CDR1 is KGHDR and CDR2 is SFDVKD in the germline V gene. The CDR3 extends over 16 amino acids.

This chain uses TRBV24-1 with TRBJ1-4, with TRBD1 identical over 8 bases. The CDR3 is 15 amino acids. Germline V lookup: CDR1 KGHDR, CDR2 SFDVKD. V trimming: 3 bases; J trimming: 8 bases; junction bases outside the gene matches: 7. DNA for the CDR3: TGTGCCACCAGTGATCCAGGGGGCGCCGGGGAAAAACTGTTTTTT. Encoded protein: CATSDPGGAGEKLFF.

Many counts were recorded for this clonotype. This chain joins TRBV30 and TRBJ1-1; the D gene is possibly TRBD1 (5 bases). Trimming shortened V by 5 bases and J by 4 bases, and 11 bases separated the two germline ends. Germline V gene sequence: CDR1 GTSNPN, CDR2 SVGIG (reference sequence). CDR3 length: 12 amino acids. Written as DNA, the CDR3 is TGTGCCTGGGGCGCAGGGTTCACTGAAGCTTTCTTT. Protein sequence: CAWGAGFTEAFF.

Only one count was recorded for this clonotype. This chain joins TRBV4-1 and TRBJ1-6; TRBD1 matches at 7 bases. Germline V gene sequence: CDR1 MGHRA, CDR2 YSYEKL. The CDR3 spans 14 residues. Trimming cost V 4 bases and J 6 bases; bases outside gene matches: 3. CDR3 protein: CASSLEGANSPLHF. The CDR3 coding sequence is TGCGCCAGCAGCCTCGAGGGGGCTAATTCACCCCTCCACTTT.

The V gene is TRBV6-5, the J gene TRBJ2-5; TRBD2 matches 9 bases. V lost 4 bases, J lost 1 base, and 10 bases stayed unmatched. The CDR3 is 17 amino acids. CDR1 and CDR2 from the germline V gene are MNHEY and SVGAGI. Here the CDR3 reads CASSSPWSGRFQETQYF. CDR3 nucleotide sequence: TGTGCCAGCAGTTCACCCTGGAGCGGGAGGTTCCAAGAGACCCAGTACTTC.